This TCR beta chain was captured in a study of blood T cell repertoires in COVID-19. Study in general: PBMCs, B-cell-depleted T cells, or T cells were the source of the cDNA or gDNA that made up the material.

This clone appeared a single time. TCRdb keeps only in-frame clones here, not all; method: immunoSEQ multiplex PCR. Of 290,000 or so clones in the sample, 80% to 95% were seen once. V shed 4 bases, J shed 4 bases, and the junction held 10 bases outside the gene matches. Germline assignment: CDR1 KGHDR and CDR2 SFDVKD. This CDR3 comprises 16 residues. This sequence was found in a woman aged 30 to 39 who had recovered from COVID-19. Sequenced: PBMCs or T cells enriched from blood (not recorded which). This chain links TRBV24-1 with TRBJ2-3, with TRBD2 matching 7 bases. CDR3 amino acids: CATSEGRLAVSDTQYF. CDR3 sequence (DNA): TGTGCCACCAGTGAAGGGCGGCTAGCGGTCTCAGATACGCAGTATTTT.